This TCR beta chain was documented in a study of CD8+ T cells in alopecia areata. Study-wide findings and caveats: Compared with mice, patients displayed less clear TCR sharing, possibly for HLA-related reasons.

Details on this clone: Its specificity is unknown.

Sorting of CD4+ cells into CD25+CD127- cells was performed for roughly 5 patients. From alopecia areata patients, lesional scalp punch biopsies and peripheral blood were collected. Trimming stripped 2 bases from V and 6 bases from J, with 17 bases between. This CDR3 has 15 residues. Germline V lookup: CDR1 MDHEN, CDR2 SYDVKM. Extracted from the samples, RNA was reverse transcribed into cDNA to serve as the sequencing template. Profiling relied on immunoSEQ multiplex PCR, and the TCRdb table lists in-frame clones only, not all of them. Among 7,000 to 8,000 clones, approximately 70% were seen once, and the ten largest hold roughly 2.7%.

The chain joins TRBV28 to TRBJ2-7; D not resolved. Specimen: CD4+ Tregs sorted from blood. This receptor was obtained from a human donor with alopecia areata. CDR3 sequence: CASSLIIGSVFEQYF. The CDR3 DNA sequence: TGTGCCAGCAGTTTAATCATAGGGTCTGTATTCGAGCAGTACTTC.